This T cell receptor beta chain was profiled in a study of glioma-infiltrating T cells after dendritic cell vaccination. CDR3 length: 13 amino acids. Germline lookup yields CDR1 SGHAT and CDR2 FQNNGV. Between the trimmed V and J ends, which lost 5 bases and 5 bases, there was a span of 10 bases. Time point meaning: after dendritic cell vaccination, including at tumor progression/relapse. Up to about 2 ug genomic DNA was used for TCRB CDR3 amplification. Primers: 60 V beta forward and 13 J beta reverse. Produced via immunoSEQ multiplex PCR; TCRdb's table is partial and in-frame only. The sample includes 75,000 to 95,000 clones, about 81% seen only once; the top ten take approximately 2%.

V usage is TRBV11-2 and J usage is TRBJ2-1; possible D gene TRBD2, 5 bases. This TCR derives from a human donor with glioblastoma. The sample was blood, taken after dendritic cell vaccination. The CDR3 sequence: CASSPDYNNEQFF. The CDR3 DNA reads TGTGCCAGCAGCCCCGACTACAACAATGAGCAGTTCTTC.